This T cell receptor (beta chain) was captured by sequencing in a study of T-cell reconstitution after alpha-beta-depleted transplantation in children. Study outcomes and limitations: After transplant, high TCRbeta diversity at day 60 in some patients arose from surviving recipient T cells and thymic progenitors.

Preparation of the TCRbeta library used unique molecular identifiers. TCRdb reanalysed the PCR reads using MiXCR and keeps one entry per CDR3 protein. The sample consists of around 440,000 distinct CDR3 sequences, roughly 16% of them appearing once. The CDR3 runs 15 residues. In germline, CDR1 is SGHTA, CDR2 FQGNSA. V was clipped by 5 bases and J by 6 bases, with 17 bases between them. About this clonotype: The target antigen is unknown.

This receptor was obtained from a boy under two years old who had a stem cell transplant for Wiskott-Aldrich syndrome, so the T cells may come from the graft donor. The chain carries TRBV7-2 and TRBJ2-1; D possibly corresponds to TRBD2 (5 bases). The material was PBMCs, mostly from graft donor cells, obtained 360 days after TCRalphabeta/CD19-depleted stem cell transplant. CDR3 sequence (DNA): TGTGCCAGCAGCCCCCAACGGACTCGGTCCAATGAGCAGTTCTTC. Translation gives CASSPQRTRSNEQFF.